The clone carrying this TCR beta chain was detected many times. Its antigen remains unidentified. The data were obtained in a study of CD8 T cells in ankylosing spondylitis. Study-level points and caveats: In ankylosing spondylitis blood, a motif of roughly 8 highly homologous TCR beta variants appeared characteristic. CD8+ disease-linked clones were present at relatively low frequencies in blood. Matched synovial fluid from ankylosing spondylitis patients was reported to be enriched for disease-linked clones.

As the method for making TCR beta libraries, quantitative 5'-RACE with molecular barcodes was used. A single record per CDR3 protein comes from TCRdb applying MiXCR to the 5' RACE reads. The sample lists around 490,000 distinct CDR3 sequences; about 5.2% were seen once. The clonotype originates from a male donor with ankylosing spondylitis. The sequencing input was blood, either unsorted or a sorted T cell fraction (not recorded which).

CDR3 region: CASSSRQVSSQETQYF. The CDR3 DNA is TGCGCCAGCAGCTCTAGACAGGTCTCAAGTCAAGAGACCCAGTACTTC. V gene TRBV5-1 combines with J gene TRBJ2-5; a weak D match, TRBD1 (6 bases). The CDR3 spans 16 residues. V gave up 3 bases and J gave up 2 bases, with 17 bases separating them. In germline, CDR1 is SGHRS, CDR2 YFSETQ.